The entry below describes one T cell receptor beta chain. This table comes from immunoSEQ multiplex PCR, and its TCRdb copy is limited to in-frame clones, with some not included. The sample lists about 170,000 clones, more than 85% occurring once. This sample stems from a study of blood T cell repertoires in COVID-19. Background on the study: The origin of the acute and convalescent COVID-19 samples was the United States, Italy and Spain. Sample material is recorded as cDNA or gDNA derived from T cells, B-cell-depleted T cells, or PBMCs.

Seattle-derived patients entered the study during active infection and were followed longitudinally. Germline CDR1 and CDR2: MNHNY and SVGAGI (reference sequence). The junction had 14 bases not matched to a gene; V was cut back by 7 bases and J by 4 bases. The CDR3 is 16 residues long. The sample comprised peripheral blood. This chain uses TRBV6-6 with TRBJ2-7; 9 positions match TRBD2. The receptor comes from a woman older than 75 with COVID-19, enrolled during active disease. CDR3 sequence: CASTPVAGASPYEQYF. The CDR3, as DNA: TGTGCCAGCACCCCCGTAGCGGGAGCTTCCCCGTACGAGCAGTACTTC.